This TCR beta chain stems from a study of T cells in Graves' hyperthyroidism and ophthalmopathy (dated by TCRdb to 2018 to 2020). Study-level background: To identify distinguishing TCR V-J signatures, a discovery cohort of some 100 patients was used, comprising some 45 with Graves' ophthalmopathy and about 59 with stable Graves' hyperthyroidism. The approximately 98 discovery patients were randomly divided into training and test sets at a 7:3 ratio. In addition, the study compared T-cell repertoires in thyroid tissue and in blood from five to seven Graves' hyperthyroidism patients. The paper describes TCR Vbeta CDR3 sequencing of 140 or so peripheral blood samples, made up of 43 ophthalmopathy patients, 70 to 75 hyperthyroidism patients and roughly 17 progressor patients. Once sampling was done, hyperthyroidism patients were given methimazole at a starting dose of 30 mg daily, whereas ophthalmopathy patients were given high-dose intravenous methylprednisolone. An independent validation cohort of around 19 hyperthyroidism patients and about 15 patients who later progressed to ophthalmopathy tested prospective prediction of ophthalmopathy. The paper as a whole reports these results and caveats: Sample size was not statistically predetermined, and blinding of investigators to group allocation was not performed. Most expanded thyroid clonotypes (frequency above 0.001) were also detected in blood, a finding suggesting that blood repertoires may reflect thyroid immune responses. During validation, the model predicted progression to ophthalmopathy a median of approximately 7 months ahead of onset, with almost 71% sensitivity and roughly 72% specificity. In cross-validation, a model built on a 13 V-J signature told ophthalmopathy apart from stable hyperthyroidism with just under 90% sensitivity and 81% to 82% specificity, and in testing the same model reached 80%/75%.

The germline ends are 11 bases apart after V is trimmed by 2 bases and J by 6 bases. Via the germline V gene (reference sequence), CDR1 is LNHNV and CDR2 YYDKDF. The CDR3 contains 14 residues, cysteine and phenylalanine counted. Here the CDR3 DNA is all that survives: 42 bases in frame from base 1. With respect to this clonotype: There is no known antigen for this receptor. Qualities for individual bases were not recorded, and no much larger clone is one base off.

Patients with uncontrolled infections, other autoimmune diseases, pregnancy or lactation were excluded. Diagnoses were based on clinical symptoms, serum thyroxine and TRAb, thyroid ultrasound and orbital computed tomography. Trizol reagent was used to extract total RNA, and RNA quality was then checked on an Agilent 2100 Bioanalyzer. Amplification of TCR beta CDR3 regions was carried out from RNA transcripts. The TCR CDR3 was subjected to a first round of RT-PCR using the HTBI primer set and the Qiagen OneStep RT-PCR kit. Libraries were constructed in a second round of multiplex PCR, after which size selection and purification were performed. Sequencing of the libraries was done on an Illumina HiSeq2000 using paired-end 100 bp reads. Turning to the authors' computational methods: SOAPnuke was used to process the raw data, with reads discarded if the reads contained adapters or uncalled bases, had a mean Phred below 15, or lacked an exact constant-primer or identifier match. High-quality paired reads were merged using COPE v1.2.5, and each unique nucleotide sequence was defined as a clonotype. MiTCR v1.1 was used to align clonotypes to the IMGT TRBV, TRBD and TRBJ reference segments. Only V-J combinations with frequency above 0.0001, covering roughly 99% of repertoires, were analysed. A TCS score was defined as the ratio between F50 (clonal expansion) and ExV (chaos), using BLOSUM62-based TCRdist between CDR3 peptides within each V-J. Welch's t-statistics and random forest reduced 500 to 550 V-J features to 13, which were used in a naive Bayes classifier (R e1071). The similarity between thyroid and blood repertoires was quantified using the Morisita-Horn index. Starting from the raw public reads, TCRdb applied fastp trimming at Q25, assembled clones with MiXCR and retained in-frame beta chains. Every distinct CDR3 protein forms one entry, paired with its most common genes and DNA. The V and J calls follow TCRdb's processing rather than the paper's. The sample table contains hundreds of thousands of distinct CDR3 sequences; only one count was recorded for 45% of them. Together, the top ten hold less than 9% of the sample.

The V and J segments used are TRBV15 and TRBJ1-5; confidence is insufficient to name the D gene. This receptor was obtained from an adult man with Graves' disease, either hyperthyroidism or ophthalmopathy (not recorded which). Sequencing was performed on peripheral blood or thyroid tissue (not recorded which). The CDR3 region has the sequence CATSRQRNIQPQHF. The DNA is as follows: TGTGCCACCAGCAGACAAAGGAACATTCAGCCCCAGCATTTT. The reference TRBV15 and TRBJ1-5 proteins fill in what lies around the CDR3, so the full variable domain reads DAMVIQNPRYQVTQFGKPVTLSCSQTLNHNVMYWYQQKSSQAPKLLFHYYDKDFNNEADTPDNFQSRRPNTSFCFLDIRSPGLGDTAMYLCATSRQRNIQPQHFGDGTRLSIL.